Listed below are T cell receptor beta chains from one sample, sequenced in a study of T cell responses to AZD1222 COVID-19 vaccine. Data came from immunoSEQ multiplex PCR; TCRdb stores just in-frame clones and leaves some out. Of about 190,000 clones listed, more than 75% are singletons. The specimen was peripheral blood, collected on day 0 of AZD1222 vaccination. These receptors were obtained from an adult in good health. Both conserved end residues are part of each CDR3. Clone size appears in some rows only: once, few, many, or a class for an expanded clone.

v_gene	abundance	j_gene	CDR3aa
TRBV7-2	once	TRBJ1-5	CASSLGVGMAQPQHF
TRBV6-5	-	TRBJ2-3	CASSSPSGSTDTQYF
TRBV15	-	TRBJ1-2	CATSRAGGDGYTF
TRBV4-2	-	TRBJ2-3	CASSQDRSGGVFPDTQYF
TRBV28	-	TRBJ2-3	CASSPGTVTDTQYF
TRBV9	-	TRBJ1-2	CASSPTTGRNYGYTF
TRBV6-7	-	TRBJ2-2	CASSGLTLTGELFF
TRBV20-1	few	TRBJ1-1	CSASNGIMNTEAFF
TRBV11-2	-	TRBJ2-3	CASSLAGGLEADTQYF
TRBV2	once	TRBJ1-1	CASGGVGGTEAFF
TRBV11-3	-	TRBJ2-7	CASSFNSYEQYF
TRBV12-3/TRBV12-4	-	TRBJ2-7	CASSFPFNEQYF
TRBV5-1	-	TRBJ2-7	CASSLAGNSYEQYF
TRBV18	-	TRBJ1-6	CASSPLRDREVNSPLHF
TRBV19	once	TRBJ2-3	CASSRRLGLAGVRDTQYF
TRBV29-1	-	TRBJ2-1	CSVELRISYNEQFF
TRBV20-1	-	TRBJ2-7	CSASSGAPYEQYF
TRBV19	-	TRBJ2-7	CASSMGQGGYEQYF
TRBV3-1/TRBV3-2	-	TRBJ2-5	CASSQEGNRGVETQYF
TRBV7-8	-	TRBJ2-1	CASSLTFGLAGTYNEQFF
TRBV2	-	TRBJ1-4	CASSSTGGVVKLFF
TRBV19	-	TRBJ1-2	CASSIGQQTYGYTF
TRBV21-1	-	TRBJ2-4	CASSTNEGPAKNIQYF
TRBV29-1	-	TRBJ2-1	CSVEGGGREQFF
TRBV9	-	TRBJ2-5	CASSGLRGGRSQETQYF
TRBV6-1	-	TRBJ2-3	CASSDQTGDTDTQYF
TRBV3-1/TRBV3-2	-	TRBJ2-4	CASSQDRALGNIQYF
TRBV11-3	-	TRBJ2-2	CASSRGQGLAGTGELFF
TRBV7-3	-	TRBJ2-1	CASSPAGGSYNEQFF
TRBV6-5	-	TRBJ1-3	CASGDSKYSGNTIYF
TRBV7-2	-	TRBJ2-3	CASSLGPWPDTQYF
TRBV5-1	-	TRBJ1-2	CASSLPTTGYGYTF
TRBV29-1	-	TRBJ1-1	CSAGQGAMDTEAFF
TRBV7-9	-	TRBJ1-6	CASSSPGESGNSPLHF
TRBV9	once	TRBJ2-7	CASSVEEGLYYEQYF
TRBV28	-	TRBJ1-5	CASSQLGRSNQPQHF
TRBV2	-	TRBJ1-2	CASTKKRDTTPTVGYTF
TRBV7-6	-	TRBJ2-1	CASSLGTLEGDEQFF
TRBV7-2	-	TRBJ1-2	CASSLWGGANYGYTF
TRBV5-4	-	TRBJ2-7	CASSLGQGLDEQYF